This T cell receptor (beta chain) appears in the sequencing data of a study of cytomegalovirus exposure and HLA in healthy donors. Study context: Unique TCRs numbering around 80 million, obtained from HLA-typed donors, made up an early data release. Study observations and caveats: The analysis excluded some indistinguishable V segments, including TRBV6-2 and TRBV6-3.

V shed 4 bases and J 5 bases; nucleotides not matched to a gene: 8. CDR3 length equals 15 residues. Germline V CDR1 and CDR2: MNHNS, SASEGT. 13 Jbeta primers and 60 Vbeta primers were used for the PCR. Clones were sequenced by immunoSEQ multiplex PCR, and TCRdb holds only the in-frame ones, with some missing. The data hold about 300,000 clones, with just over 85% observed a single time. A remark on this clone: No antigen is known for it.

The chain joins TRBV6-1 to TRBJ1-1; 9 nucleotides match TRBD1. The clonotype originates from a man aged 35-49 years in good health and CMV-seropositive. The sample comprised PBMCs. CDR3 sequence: CASSARDRVGTEAFF. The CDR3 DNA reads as TGTGCCAGCAGTGCCCGGGACAGGGTAGGAACTGAAGCTTTCTTT.